This TCR beta chain came from a study of blood T cell repertoires in COVID-19. Germline V lookup: CDR1 MNHNY, CDR2 SVGAGI (reference sequence). Trimming took off 6 bases at V and 5 bases at J, with 23 bases between the two ends. There are 16 residues in the CDR3. Some clones are missing from TCRdb's copy, which holds only in-frame ones; the method was immunoSEQ multiplex PCR. The data show about 76,000 clones, around 86% seen once. The TCR comes from a human donor in a cohort sampled during active COVID-19. This chain uses TRBV6-6 with TRBJ2-7, with TRBD2 as a possible D gene (7 bases). The sample comprised peripheral blood. This CDR3 reads CASSPPGGPQLDEQYF. The CDR3 DNA reads as TGTGCCAGCAGCCCCCCCGGGGGGCCCCAGTTGGACGAGCAGTACTTC.